This TCR beta chain was sequenced for a study of T-cell memory formation after mild COVID-19. Study summary: TCR clusters showed largely donor specificity. General study findings and limits: CD4+ contracting clones lay mainly in CM and EM, CD8+ ones in EMRA. A balance of CD4 and CD8 characterized clones contracting day 15 to 85, whereas later expanders leaned CD4+.

The V gene end was trimmed by 5 bases and the J gene end by 5 bases; junction bases not matched to a gene: 6. The CDR3 is made up of 14 amino acids. This clonotype has only a few counts. Antigen specificity is unknown. TCRdb independently ran MiXCR on the 5' RACE reads; one entry per CDR3 protein. The sample holds under 550,000 distinct CDR3 sequences, roughly 20% seen once. The TCR was taken from an adult woman who had mild COVID-19 (a few samples of this study predate the infection). Cell type and time point are not known. This sequence joins TRBV12-3 or TRBV12-4 and TRBJ1-2; 9 bases are shared with TRBD1. Sequencing was carried out using PBMCs or a T cell subset sorted from them (not recorded which). The CDR3 loop reads CASSGTGKSYGYTF. DNA of the CDR3: TGTGCCAGCAGTGGGACAGGGAAATCTTATGGCTACACCTTC.